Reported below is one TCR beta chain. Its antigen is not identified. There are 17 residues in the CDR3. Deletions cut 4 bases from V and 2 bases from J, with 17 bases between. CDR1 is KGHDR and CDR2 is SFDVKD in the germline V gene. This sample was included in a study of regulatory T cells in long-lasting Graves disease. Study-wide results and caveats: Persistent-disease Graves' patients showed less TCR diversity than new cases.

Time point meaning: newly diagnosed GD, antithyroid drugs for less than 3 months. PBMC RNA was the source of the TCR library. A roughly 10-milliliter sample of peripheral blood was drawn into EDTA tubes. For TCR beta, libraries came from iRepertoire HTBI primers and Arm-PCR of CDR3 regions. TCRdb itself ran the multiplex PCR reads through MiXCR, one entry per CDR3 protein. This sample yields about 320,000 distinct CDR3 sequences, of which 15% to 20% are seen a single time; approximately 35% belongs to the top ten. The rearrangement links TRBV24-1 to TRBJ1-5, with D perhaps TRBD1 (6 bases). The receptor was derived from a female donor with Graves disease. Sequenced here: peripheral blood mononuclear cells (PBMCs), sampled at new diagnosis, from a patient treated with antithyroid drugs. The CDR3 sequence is CATSDTGGAGGNQPQHF. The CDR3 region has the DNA TGTGCCACCAGTGACACTGGGGGGGCAGGGGGCAATCAGCCCCAGCATTTT.